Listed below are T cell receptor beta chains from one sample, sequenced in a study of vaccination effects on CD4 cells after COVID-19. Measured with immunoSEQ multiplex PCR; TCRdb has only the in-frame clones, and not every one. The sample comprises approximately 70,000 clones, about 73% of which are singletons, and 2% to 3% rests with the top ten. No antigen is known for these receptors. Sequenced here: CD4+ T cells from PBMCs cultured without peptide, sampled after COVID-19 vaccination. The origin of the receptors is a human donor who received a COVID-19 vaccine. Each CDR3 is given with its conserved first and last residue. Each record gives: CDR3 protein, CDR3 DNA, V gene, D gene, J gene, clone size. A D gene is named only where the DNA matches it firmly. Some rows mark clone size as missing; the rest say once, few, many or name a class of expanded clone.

CDR3aa: CATRGPGETQYF; CDR3nt: TGTGCCACCCGGGGGCCAGGGGAGACCCAGTACTTC; v_gene: TRBV19; d_gene: .; j_gene: TRBJ2-5; abundance: .
CDR3aa: CASSRSVWEGFSDTQYF; CDR3nt: TGCGCCAGCAGCCGGAGCGTTTGGGAGGGTTTTTCAGATACGCAGTATTTT; v_gene: TRBV5-1; d_gene: TRBD2; j_gene: TRBJ2-3; abundance: once
CDR3aa: CASSLGGTEAAFF; CDR3nt: TGTGCCAGCAGCTTAGGGGGGACAGAAGCAGCTTTCTTT; v_gene: TRBV7-2; d_gene: TRBD1; j_gene: TRBJ1-1; abundance: .
CDR3aa: CASSAQTRTDTQYF; CDR3nt: TGTGCCAGCAGCGCTCAAACCAGAACAGATACGCAGTATTTT; v_gene: TRBV5-6; d_gene: .; j_gene: TRBJ2-3; abundance: .
CDR3aa: CASGLGRSGYTF; CDR3nt: TGTGCTAGTGGGTTGGGAAGATCCGGCTACACCTTC; v_gene: TRBV12-5; d_gene: .; j_gene: TRBJ1-2; abundance: .
CDR3aa: CASSSTHLAVLNTQYF; CDR3nt: TGTGCCAGCAGCTCCACCCATCTAGCGGTTCTAAATACGCAGTATTTT; v_gene: TRBV2; d_gene: TRBD2; j_gene: TRBJ2-3; abundance: .
CDR3aa: CASSSINYRVAKNIQYF; CDR3nt: TGTGCCAGCAGCAGTATCAATTACAGGGTAGCCAAAAACATTCAGTACTTC; v_gene: TRBV11-2; d_gene: .; j_gene: TRBJ2-4; abundance: .
CDR3aa: CATSDSGEHEETQYF; CDR3nt: TGTGCCACCAGTGATTCCGGGGAACACGAAGAGACCCAGTACTTC; v_gene: TRBV24-1; d_gene: .; j_gene: TRBJ2-5; abundance: .
CDR3aa: CASSPTGDTEAFF; CDR3nt: TGTGCCAGCTCACCGACAGGGGACACTGAAGCTTTCTTT; v_gene: TRBV18; d_gene: TRBD1; j_gene: TRBJ1-1; abundance: few
CDR3aa: CASSPMGDRGLSNTEAFF; CDR3nt: TGTGCCAGCAGCCCTATGGGGGACAGGGGGCTTTCGAACACTGAAGCTTTCTTT; v_gene: TRBV13; d_gene: TRBD1; j_gene: TRBJ1-1; abundance: .
CDR3aa: CASSVGGDSYNSPLHF; CDR3nt: TGTGCCAGCAGCGTAGGGGGGGACTCCTATAATTCACCCCTCCACTTT; v_gene: TRBV9; d_gene: .; j_gene: TRBJ1-6; abundance: few
CDR3aa: CASSYKGAGANVLTF; CDR3nt: TGTGCCAGCAGTTATAAAGGGGCTGGGGCCAACGTCCTGACTTTC; v_gene: TRBV6-5; d_gene: .; j_gene: TRBJ2-6; abundance: .
CDR3aa: CASSYGPTDYNEQFF; CDR3nt: TGTGCCAGCAGCTATGGACCGACGGATTACAATGAGCAGTTCTTC; v_gene: TRBV5-5; d_gene: .; j_gene: TRBJ2-1; abundance: .
CDR3aa: CASSLGGPQPQHF; CDR3nt: TGTGCCAGCAGCTTAGGAGGACCTCAGCCCCAGCATTTT; v_gene: TRBV7-3; d_gene: .; j_gene: TRBJ1-5; abundance: .
CDR3aa: CASRQGANYGYTF; CDR3nt: TGTGCCAGCAGACAGGGAGCCAACTATGGCTACACCTTC; v_gene: TRBV28; d_gene: .; j_gene: TRBJ1-2; abundance: .
CDR3aa: CATSIGDTQYF; CDR3nt: TGTGCCACCTCCATCGGGGATACGCAGTATTTT; v_gene: TRBV24-1; d_gene: .; j_gene: TRBJ2-3; abundance: .